This is a list of T cell receptor beta chains from one sample in a study of shared clonotypes between healthy human individuals. Produced via immunoSEQ multiplex PCR; TCRdb's table is partial and in-frame only. The repertoire consists of roughly 590,000 clones, with about 95% occurring once and the leading ten covering roughly 0.1%. What was sequenced was naive CD8+ T cells sorted from blood. The receptors were sampled from a woman in her thirties in good health. CDR3s include the opening cysteine and the closing phenylalanine or tryptophan. A D gene is named only where the DNA matches it firmly. Size is stated for part of the rows, as once, few or many counts, or as a class when the clone is expanded.

CDR3 protein	CDR3 DNA	V gene	clone size	D gene	J gene
CASSLGGGEQFF	TGTGCCAGCAGCTTGGGCGGGGGCGAGCAGTTCTTC	TRBV5-6	.	.	TRBJ2-1
CASSERGPASGANVLTF	TGTGCCAGCAGTGAAAGAGGCCCCGCCTCTGGGGCCAACGTCCTGACTTTC	TRBV6-1	.	.	TRBJ2-6
CATSRDEGRDYGYTF	TGTGCCACCAGCAGAGATGAAGGCAGGGACTATGGCTACACCTTC	TRBV15	.	.	TRBJ1-2
CAISEESNQPQHF	TGTGCCATCAGTGAAGAGAGCAATCAGCCCCAGCATTTT	TRBV10-3	.	.	TRBJ1-5
CASSLVAEETQYF	TGTGCCAGCAGCTTGGTAGCGGAGGAGACCCAGTACTTC	TRBV5-4	once	.	TRBJ2-5
CASSLWAGDINEQFF	TGTGCCAGCAGTTTATGGGCGGGGGATATCAATGAGCAGTTCTTC	TRBV27	.	TRBD2	TRBJ2-1
CASSQGGNTGELFF	TGTGCCAGCAGCCAAGGGGGGAACACCGGGGAGCTGTTTTTT	TRBV14	once	.	TRBJ2-2
CASSQPQGYTEAFF	TGTGCCAGCAGCCAACCACAGGGGTACACTGAAGCTTTCTTT	TRBV13	.	TRBD1	TRBJ1-1
CASSQGRSSNQPQHF	TGCGCCAGCAGCCAAGGCAGGAGCAGCAATCAGCCCCAGCATTTT	TRBV4-1	.	.	TRBJ1-5
CASSESWEGTYEQYF	TGCGCCAGCAGTGAGTCGTGGGAGGGTACCTACGAGCAGTACTTC	TRBV10-2	.	TRBD2	TRBJ2-7
CASRQGFGSYEQYF	TGTGCCAGCAGACAGGGTTTTGGGTCCTACGAGCAGTACTTC	TRBV28	.	.	TRBJ2-7
CSYVREGPAGELFF	TGCAGCTATGTGCGGGAGGGGCCCGCCGGGGAGCTGTTTTTT	TRBV29-1	few	TRBD2	TRBJ2-2
CASSYGSAQPQHF	TGTGCCAGCAGTTACGGGTCCGCTCAGCCCCAGCATTTT	TRBV6-5	.	.	TRBJ1-5
CASSLSRAGGETQYF	TGTGCCAGCAGCTTAAGCAGGGCCGGGGGAGAGACCCAGTACTTC	TRBV13	.	.	TRBJ2-5
CASSGSDTGELFF	TGTGCCAGCAGTGGGTCAGACACCGGGGAGCTGTTTTTT	TRBV2	.	.	TRBJ2-2
CASSESLTASSYNEQFF	TGCGCCAGCAGTGAAAGCCTGACTGCCAGCTCCTACAATGAGCAGTTCTTC	TRBV10-1	.	.	TRBJ2-1
CASSLSFGLRPYEQYF	TGTGCCAGCAGTTTATCGTTTGGCCTAAGGCCCTACGAGCAGTACTTC	TRBV27	.	.	TRBJ2-7
CATSSTGGTGANVLTF	TGTGCCACCAGCAGCACAGGGGGTACTGGGGCCAACGTCCTGACTTTC	TRBV15	.	TRBD1	TRBJ2-6
CASSLGDRVYEQYF	TGTGCCAGCAGCTTGGGTGACAGGGTCTACGAGCAGTACTTC	TRBV5-6	.	TRBD1	TRBJ2-7
CASSVGQLNTEAFF	TGTGCCAGCAGCGTAGGGCAGTTGAACACTGAAGCTTTCTTT	TRBV9	.	.	TRBJ1-1
CASGLVPLAGGGELFF	TGTGCTAGTGGTTTGGTACCGCTAGCGGGAGGCGGGGAGCTGTTTTTT	TRBV12-5	.	TRBD2	TRBJ2-2
CASTSGGSYNEQFF	TGTGCCAGCACAAGCGGGGGTAGCTACAATGAGCAGTTCTTC	TRBV27	.	TRBD2	TRBJ2-1
CASSSRPRRPTDTQYF	TGTGCCAGCAGCTCCCGACCGCGCCGGCCCACAGATACGCAGTATTTT	TRBV7-9	.	.	TRBJ2-3
CASSLGQGVNTIYF	TGTGCCAGCAGCCTGGGACAGGGGGTTAACACCATATATTTT	TRBV28	.	TRBD1	TRBJ1-3
CASSFVGQGSYEQYF	TGTGCCAGCAGCTTTGTGGGCCAGGGGAGTTACGAGCAGTACTTC	TRBV7-2	.	.	TRBJ2-7
CATSRAGQINEQFF	TGTGCCACCAGCAGAGCCGGACAGATAAATGAGCAGTTCTTC	TRBV15	.	.	TRBJ2-1
CASSLASGYEQYF	TGTGCCAGCAGCTTAGCTTCAGGCTACGAGCAGTACTTC	TRBV11-3	.	.	TRBJ2-7
CASSSRRDYEQYF	TGTGCCAGCAGTTCCCGACGGGACTACGAGCAGTACTTC	TRBV28	.	.	TRBJ2-7
CASSDPGRSGSVNEQFF	TGCGCCAGCAGTGATCCAGGGCGTAGCGGGAGTGTTAATGAGCAGTTCTTC	TRBV10-2	.	TRBD2	TRBJ2-1